These 10 T cell receptor beta chains were all obtained from the same sample, sequenced in a study of blood T cell repertoires in COVID-19. Generated by immunoSEQ multiplex PCR, the TCRdb table keeps only in-frame clones and is missing some. Here the sample spans about 250,000 clones, around 82% being singletons. Material: peripheral blood. Every receptor here comes from a woman older than 75 with active or convalescent COVID-19.

The chain carries TRBV3-1 (or the pseudogene TRBV3-2) and TRBJ1-4; a weak D match, TRBD1 (5 bases). V was cut by 3 bases and J by 4 bases, with 12 bases left in between. Germline assignment: CDR1 LGHDT and CDR2 YNNKEL (reference sequence). This CDR3 is 15 amino acids long. The CDR3 region has the DNA TGTGCCAGCAGCCAGTTAGTAGGGGTTAATGAAAAACTGTTTTTT. It encodes CASSQLVGVNEKLFF.

This clone came up once. Written as DNA, the CDR3 is TGCGCCAGCAGCTTACCTAGCGGGGGGGCCTCAGATACGCAGTATTTT. Encoded protein: CASSLPSGGASDTQYF. The rearrangement uses TRBV5-1 and TRBJ2-3; 12 positions agree with TRBD2. The CDR3 is 16 amino acids. Per germline, CDR1 SGHRS and CDR2 YFSETQ. Trimming removed 2 bases from V and 4 bases from J; junction bases left unmatched: 5. Looking up the rest from reference TRBV5-1 and TRBJ2-3 gives the full variable domain: KAGVTQTPRYLIKTRGQQVTLSCSPISGHRSVSWYQQTPGQGLQFLFEYFSETQRNKGNFPGRFSGRQFSNSRSEMNVSTLELGDSALYLCASSLPSGGASDTQYFGPGTRLTVL.

This clone was found many times. The chain uses TRBV5-1 and TRBJ2-1, with a weak D call TRBD1 (5 bases). The CDR3 is 15 amino acids. V gave up 4 bases and J gave up 8 bases, with 19 bases separating them. Per germline, CDR1 SGHRS and CDR2 YFSETQ. CDR3 in amino acids: CASSPRSLGVDEQFF. The CDR3 coding sequence is TGCGCCAGCAGCCCGAGGTCGCTAGGGGTCGATGAGCAGTTCTTC. Full variable domain (remainder filled in from reference TRBV5-1 and TRBJ2-1): KAGVTQTPRYLIKTRGQQVTLSCSPISGHRSVSWYQQTPGQGLQFLFEYFSETQRNKGNFPGRFSGRQFSNSRSEMNVSTLELGDSALYLCASSPRSLGVDEQFFGPGTRLTVL.

The chain is built from TRBV19 and TRBJ2-7; TRBD1 aligns across 9 bases. From germline, CDR1 is LNHDA and CDR2 SQIVND (reference sequence). V gave up 6 bases and J gave up 0 bases; unmatched junction bases: 3. The CDR3 is 14 residues long. This CDR3 is CASRDRGNSYEQYF. The CDR3 DNA is TGTGCCAGTAGGGACAGGGGTAACTCCTACGAGCAGTACTTC.

The chain combines TRBV10-3 with TRBJ1-1; possible D gene TRBD1, 5 bases. Germline lookup yields CDR1 ENHRY and CDR2 SYGVKD. V dropped 3 bases and J dropped 9 bases, with 8 bases sitting between them. This CDR3 region has 11 residues. CDR3 nucleotide sequence: TGTGCCATCAGTGATACAGGAAAAGCTTTCTTT. This codes for CAISDTGKAFF.

This sequence joins TRBV7-2 and TRBJ2-1; tentative D call: TRBD2 (5 bases). Germline loops: CDR1 SGHTA, CDR2 FQGNSA. CDR3 length: 14 residues. Trimming pared 1 base from V and 5 bases from J, leaving 9 bases between. This CDR3 reads CASSLVASNNEQFF. DNA of the CDR3: TGTGCCAGCAGCTTAGTCGCTAGCAACAATGAGCAGTTCTTC.

V usage is TRBV7-6 and J usage is TRBJ2-7; 9 bases are a match to TRBD2. The CDR3 is 16 amino acids. Germline V CDR1 and CDR2: SGHVS, FNYEAQ. V trimming: 5 bases; J trimming: 7 bases; junction bases outside the gene matches: 15. CDR3 residues: CASSLGVAGATGEQYF. DNA for the CDR3: TGTGCCAGCAGCCTTGGCGTAGCGGGAGCTACGGGGGAGCAGTACTTC.

J is TRBJ1-1 and V is TRBV9; D is possibly TRBD1 (6 bases). The CDR3 has 14 residues. Per germline, CDR1 SGDLS and CDR2 YYNGEE. V shed 3 bases and J shed 0 bases, with 9 bases lying between them. CDR3 loop: CASSGTGLNTEAFF. DNA for the CDR3: TGTGCCAGCAGCGGAACAGGGTTGAACACTGAAGCTTTCTTT.

This clone was counted a single time. The chain recombines TRBV27 with TRBJ2-1, with TRBD2 as a possible D gene (5 bases). Germline CDR1 reads MNHEY; CDR2 reads SMNVEV (reference sequence). Trimming cost V 1 base and J 6 bases, with 19 bases left between them. This CDR3 has 17 residues. Here the CDR3 DNA reads TGTGCCAGCAGTTTATGGGCCGATAGCGCAGTAGGCAATGAGCAGTTCTTC. Its translation: CASSLWADSAVGNEQFF.

The V and J genes are TRBV19 and TRBJ1-5; 8 bases align to TRBD1. Germline values: CDR1 LNHDA, CDR2 SQIVND (reference sequence). Unmatched junction bases numbered 11, after V lost 10 bases and J lost 0 bases. This CDR3 region has 16 residues. This CDR3 is CATGQGTYYSNQPQHF. Written as DNA, the CDR3 is TGTGCCACCGGACAGGGAACCTATTATAGCAATCAGCCCCAGCATTTT.